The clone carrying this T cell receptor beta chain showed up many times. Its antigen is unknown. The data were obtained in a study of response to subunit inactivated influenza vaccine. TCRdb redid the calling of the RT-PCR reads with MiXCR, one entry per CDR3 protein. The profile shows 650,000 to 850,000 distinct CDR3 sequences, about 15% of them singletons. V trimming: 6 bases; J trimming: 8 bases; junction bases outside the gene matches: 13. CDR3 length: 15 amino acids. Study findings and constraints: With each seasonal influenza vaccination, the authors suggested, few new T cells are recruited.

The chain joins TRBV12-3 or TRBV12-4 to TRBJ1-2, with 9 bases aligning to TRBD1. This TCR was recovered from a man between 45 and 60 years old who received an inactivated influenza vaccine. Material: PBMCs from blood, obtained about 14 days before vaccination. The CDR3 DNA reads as TGTGCCAGCAGGCAAGACGGAGGGACAGGGAAAGGCTACACCTTC. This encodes CASRQDGGTGKGYTF.